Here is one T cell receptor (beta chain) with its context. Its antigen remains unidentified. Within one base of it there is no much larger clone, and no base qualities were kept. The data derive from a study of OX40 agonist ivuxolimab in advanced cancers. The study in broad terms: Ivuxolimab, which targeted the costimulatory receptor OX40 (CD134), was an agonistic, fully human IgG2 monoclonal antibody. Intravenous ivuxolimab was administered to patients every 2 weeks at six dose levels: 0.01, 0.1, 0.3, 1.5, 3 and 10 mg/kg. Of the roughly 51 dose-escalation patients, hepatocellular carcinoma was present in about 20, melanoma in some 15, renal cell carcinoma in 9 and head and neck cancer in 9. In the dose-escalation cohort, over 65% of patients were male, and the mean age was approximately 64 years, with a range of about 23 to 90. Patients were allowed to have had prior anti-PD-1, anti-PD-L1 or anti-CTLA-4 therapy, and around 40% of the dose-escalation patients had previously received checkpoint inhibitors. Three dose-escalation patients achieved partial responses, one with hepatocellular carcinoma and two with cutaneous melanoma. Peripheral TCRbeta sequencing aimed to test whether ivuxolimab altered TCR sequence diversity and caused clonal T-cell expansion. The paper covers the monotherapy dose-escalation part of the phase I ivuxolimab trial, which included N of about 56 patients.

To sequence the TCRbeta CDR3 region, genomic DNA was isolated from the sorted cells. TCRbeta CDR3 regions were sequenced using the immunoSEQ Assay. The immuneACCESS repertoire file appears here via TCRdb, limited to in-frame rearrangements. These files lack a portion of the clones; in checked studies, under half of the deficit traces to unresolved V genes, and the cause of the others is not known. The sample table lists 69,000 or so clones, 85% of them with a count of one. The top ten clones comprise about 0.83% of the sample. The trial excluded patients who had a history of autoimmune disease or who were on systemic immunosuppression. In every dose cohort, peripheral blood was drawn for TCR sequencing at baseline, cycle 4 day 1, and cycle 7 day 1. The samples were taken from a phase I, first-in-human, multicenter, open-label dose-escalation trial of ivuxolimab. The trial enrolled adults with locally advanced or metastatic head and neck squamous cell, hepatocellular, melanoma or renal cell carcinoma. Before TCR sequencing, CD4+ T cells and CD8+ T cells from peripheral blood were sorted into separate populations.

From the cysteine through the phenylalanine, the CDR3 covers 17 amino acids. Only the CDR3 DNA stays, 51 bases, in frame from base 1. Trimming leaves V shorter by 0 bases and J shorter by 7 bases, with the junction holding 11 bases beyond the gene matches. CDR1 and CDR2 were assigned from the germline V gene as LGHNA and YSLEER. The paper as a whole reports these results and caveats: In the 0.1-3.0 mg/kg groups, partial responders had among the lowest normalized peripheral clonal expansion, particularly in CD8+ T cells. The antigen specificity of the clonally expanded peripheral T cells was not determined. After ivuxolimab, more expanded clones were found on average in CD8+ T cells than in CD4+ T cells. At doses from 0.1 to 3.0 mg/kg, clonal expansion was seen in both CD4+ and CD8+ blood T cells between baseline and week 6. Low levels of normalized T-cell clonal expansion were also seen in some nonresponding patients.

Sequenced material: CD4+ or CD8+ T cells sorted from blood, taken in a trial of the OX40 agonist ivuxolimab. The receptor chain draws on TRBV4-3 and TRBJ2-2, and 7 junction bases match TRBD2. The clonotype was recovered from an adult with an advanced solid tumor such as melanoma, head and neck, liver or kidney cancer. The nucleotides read TGCGCCAGCAGCCAAGATTTGGGCGGGAGTCTTAGCGGGGAGCTGTTTTTT. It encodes CASSQDLGGSLSGELFF.